A few counts support the clone carrying this T cell receptor (beta chain). The entry originates in a study of blood T cell repertoires in COVID-19. Per the original methods: Amplification from reference gene primers served as the basis for estimated nucleated cell counts. Repertoires were generated with immunoSEQ multiplex PCR, while TCRdb's copy carries only in-frame clones and drops some. V, J and clone size are those of that table, while D and trimming were read from the DNA. The table shows roughly 170,000 clones, with 75% to 80% occurring only once. The sample comprised peripheral blood. The TCR was taken from a woman in her 70s with acute or convalescent COVID-19.

The CDR3, as DNA: TGTGCCACCAGCACCACGACAGGGTTTTATTATGGCTACACCTTC. As protein: CATSTTTGFYYGYTF. The chain couples TRBV15 to TRBJ1-2; 7 nucleotides match TRBD1. The CDR3 contains 15 residues. The V gene's germline CDR1 is LNHNV and CDR2 YYDKDF (reference sequence). Trimming took 4 bases from V and 5 from J; bases not matched to a gene: 10.